This T cell receptor (beta chain) was captured by sequencing in a study of CD8 T cells in Susac syndrome. Sequencing of TCR beta was undertaken in CD8+ and CD4+ T cells derived from blood. RNA totalling about 0.45 to 1 ug underwent reverse transcription with random hexamers. MiXCR was run by TCRdb on the immunoSEQ multiplex PCR reads, yielding one entry per CDR3 protein. The profile shows some 140,000 distinct CDR3 sequences, 80% of them singletons. This CDR3 is 15 amino acids long. The V end lost 7 bases, the J end lost 4 bases, and 17 bases lay between the germline ends. Material: CD8+ T cells from PBMCs. This chain connects TRBV12-3 or TRBV12-4 to TRBJ1-3; D might be TRBD1 (5 bases). This clonotype was obtained from a human donor with multiple sclerosis. Here the CDR3 DNA reads TGTGCCAGCACGGTACTCCCGGGGCAAGGAAACACCATATATTTT. Amino acids: CASTVLPGQGNTIYF.